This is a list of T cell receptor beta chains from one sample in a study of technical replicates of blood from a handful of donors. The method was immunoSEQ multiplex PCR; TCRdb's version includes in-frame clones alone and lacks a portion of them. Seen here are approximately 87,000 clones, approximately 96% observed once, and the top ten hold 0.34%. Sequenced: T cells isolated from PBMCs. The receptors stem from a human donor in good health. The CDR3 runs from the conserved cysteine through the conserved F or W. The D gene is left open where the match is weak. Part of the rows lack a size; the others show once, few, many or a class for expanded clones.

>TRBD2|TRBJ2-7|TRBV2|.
CASTLGALAGGSYEQYF
TGTGCCAGCACCCTGGGAGCACTAGCGGGAGGGTCCTACGAGCAGTACTTC
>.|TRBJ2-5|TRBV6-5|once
CASRLSSEETQYF
TGTGCCAGCAGGCTATCTAGCGAAGAGACCCAGTACTTC
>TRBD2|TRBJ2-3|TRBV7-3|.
CASSFIAGGTDTQYF
TGTGCCAGCAGCTTCATAGCGGGAGGTACAGATACGCAGTATTTT
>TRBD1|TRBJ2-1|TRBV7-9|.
CASSQGQGFDEQFF
TGTGCCAGCAGCCAGGGACAGGGTTTCGATGAGCAGTTCTTC
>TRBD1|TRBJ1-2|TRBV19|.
CASSIGTGGYGYTF
TGTGCCAGTAGTATAGGGACAGGAGGCTATGGCTACACCTTC
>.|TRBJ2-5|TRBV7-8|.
CASKGLETQYF
TGTGCCAGCAAGGGGCTGGAGACCCAGTACTTC
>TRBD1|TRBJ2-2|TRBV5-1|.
CASSGTVNTGELFF
TGCGCCAGCAGCGGGACAGTCAACACCGGGGAGCTGTTTTTT
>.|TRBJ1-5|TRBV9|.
CASSLGTLNQPQHF
TGTGCCAGCAGCCTAGGGACACTCAATCAGCCCCAGCATTTT
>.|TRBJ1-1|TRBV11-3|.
CASSLAGMNTEAFF
TGTGCCAGCAGCTTAGCAGGTATGAACACTGAAGCTTTCTTT
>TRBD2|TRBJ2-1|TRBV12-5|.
CASGLIEGGHGSYNEQFF
TGTGCTAGTGGTTTGATTGAGGGAGGGCATGGCTCCTACAATGAGCAGTTCTTC
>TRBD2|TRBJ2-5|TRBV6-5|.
CASSYSTSGIETQYF
TGTGCCAGCAGTTACTCGACTAGCGGGATTGAGACCCAGTACTTC
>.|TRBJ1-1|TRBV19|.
CASSKLHKNTEAFF
TGTGCCAGTAGTAAACTCCATAAGAACACTGAAGCTTTCTTT
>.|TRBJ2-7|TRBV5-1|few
CASSLGATLTYEQYF
TGCGCCAGCAGCTTGGGGGCGACCCTAACCTACGAGCAGTACTTC